This T cell receptor (beta chain) was obtained from a study of chemoradiotherapy in HPV16-positive cancers. About the research overall: A couple of HPV16-positive patients' cells yielded candidate HPV-specific clones and common motifs. The study's findings and limits: Non-HPV-specific T cells did not expand in tumors during treatment, whereas candidate HPV-specific clones and E7-related motifs did.

Measured with immunoSEQ multiplex PCR; TCRdb has only the in-frame clones, and not every one. The sample has under 2,500 clones; 80% to 90% are singletons. Trimming took 4 bases from V and 4 from J; bases not matched to a gene: 9. The CDR3 runs 16 residues. CDR1 and CDR2 (germline): SGHVS, FQNEAQ. Worth noting for this clone: Its specificity is unknown.

The chain couples TRBV7-8 to TRBJ2-2; 7 nucleotides line up with TRBD2. The source material was tumor tissue, sampled from a patient who underwent chemoradiotherapy. The receptor's source is a human donor with HPV-associated anogenital cancer. In DNA form, the CDR3 reads TGTGCCAGCAGCTGGGGGGGGGTCGTGGCCACCGGGGAGCTGTTTTTT. It is translated as CASSWGGVVATGELFF.